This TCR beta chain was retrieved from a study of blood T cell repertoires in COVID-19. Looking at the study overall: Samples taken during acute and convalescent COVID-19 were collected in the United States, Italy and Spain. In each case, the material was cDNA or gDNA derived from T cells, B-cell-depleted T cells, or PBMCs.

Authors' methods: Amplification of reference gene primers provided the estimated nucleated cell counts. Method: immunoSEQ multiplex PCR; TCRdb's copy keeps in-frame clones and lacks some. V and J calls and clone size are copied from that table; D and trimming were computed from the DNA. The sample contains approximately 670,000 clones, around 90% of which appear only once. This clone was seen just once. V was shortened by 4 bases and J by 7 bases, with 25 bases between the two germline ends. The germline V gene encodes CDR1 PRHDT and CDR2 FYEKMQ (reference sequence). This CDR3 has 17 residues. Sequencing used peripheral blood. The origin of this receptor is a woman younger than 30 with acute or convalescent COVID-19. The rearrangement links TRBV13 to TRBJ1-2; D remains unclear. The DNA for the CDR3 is TGTGCCAGCAGCTCCTCCTCTAATGGACGGGATCTCGCTGGCTACACCTTC. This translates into CASSSSSNGRDLAGYTF.